What follows describes a single TCR beta chain. Its antigen is unidentified. Germline V lookup: CDR1 MDHEN, CDR2 SYDVKM. The CDR3 runs 15 residues. V lost 3 bases to trimming and J lost 5 bases; unmatched junction nucleotides: 7. The data stem from a study of cytomegalovirus exposure and HLA in healthy donors. Whole-study context: Most genotyped donors, 81% of roughly 400, had Caucasian-associated genetic ancestry.

Broader study findings: A previous analysis found most TCR beta V segments productive roughly 90% or roughly 30% of the time. Highly shared sequence variants in one cluster were likely a sequencing artifact.

Researchers ran the PCR with 60 Vbeta and 13 Jbeta primers. TCRdb's table, derived via immunoSEQ multiplex PCR, lists solely in-frame clones and lacks some. Of 150,000 to 200,000 clones listed, less than 90% are singletons. Sequencing was performed on PBMCs. The chain carries TRBV28 and TRBJ2-7, with 10 bases lining up with TRBD1. This TCR came from a man aged 50 or older in good health and CMV-seropositive. Here the CDR3 DNA reads TGTGCCAGCAGTTTGGCCGACAGGGGGCCCCACGAGCAGTACTTC. Translating it yields CASSLADRGPHEQYF.